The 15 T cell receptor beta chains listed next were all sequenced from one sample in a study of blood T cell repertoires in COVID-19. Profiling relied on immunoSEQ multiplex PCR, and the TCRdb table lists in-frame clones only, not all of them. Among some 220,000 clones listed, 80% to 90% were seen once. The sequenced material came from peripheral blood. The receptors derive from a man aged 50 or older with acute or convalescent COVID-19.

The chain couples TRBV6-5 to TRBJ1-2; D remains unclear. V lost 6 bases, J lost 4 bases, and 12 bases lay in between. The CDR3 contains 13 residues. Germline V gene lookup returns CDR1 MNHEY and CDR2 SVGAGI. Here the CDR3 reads CASREGWAYGYTF. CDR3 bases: TGTGCCAGCAGGGAGGGCTGGGCCTATGGCTACACCTTC.

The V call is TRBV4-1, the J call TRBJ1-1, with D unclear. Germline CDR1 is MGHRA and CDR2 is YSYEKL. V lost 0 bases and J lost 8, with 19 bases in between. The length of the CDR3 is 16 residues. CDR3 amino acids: CASSQDKRGKAKEAFF. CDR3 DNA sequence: TGCGCCAGCAGCCAAGATAAACGCGGGAAGGCGAAGGAAGCTTTCTTT.

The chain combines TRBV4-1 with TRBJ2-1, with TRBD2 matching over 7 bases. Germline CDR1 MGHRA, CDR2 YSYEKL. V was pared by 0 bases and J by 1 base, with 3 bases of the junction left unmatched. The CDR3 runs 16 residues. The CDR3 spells CASSQEWGGSYNEQFF. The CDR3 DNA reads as TGCGCCAGCAGCCAAGAGTGGGGAGGGTCCTACAATGAGCAGTTCTTC.

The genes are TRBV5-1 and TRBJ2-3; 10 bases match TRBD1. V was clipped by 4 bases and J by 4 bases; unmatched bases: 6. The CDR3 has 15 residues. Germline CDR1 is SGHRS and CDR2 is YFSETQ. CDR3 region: CASSTSGQGPDTQYF. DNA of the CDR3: TGCGCCAGCAGCACCTCGGGACAGGGGCCAGATACGCAGTATTTT.

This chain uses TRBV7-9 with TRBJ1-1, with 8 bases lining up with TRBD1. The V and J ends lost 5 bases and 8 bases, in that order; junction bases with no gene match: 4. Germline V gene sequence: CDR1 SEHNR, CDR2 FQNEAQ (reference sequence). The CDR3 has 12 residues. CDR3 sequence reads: CASSIGQGEAFF. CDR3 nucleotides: TGTGCCAGCAGCATTGGACAGGGAGAAGCTTTCTTT.

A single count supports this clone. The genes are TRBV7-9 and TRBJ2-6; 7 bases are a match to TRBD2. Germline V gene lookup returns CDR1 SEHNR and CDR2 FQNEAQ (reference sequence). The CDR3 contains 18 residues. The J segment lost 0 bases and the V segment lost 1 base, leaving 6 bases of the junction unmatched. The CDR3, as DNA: TGTGCCAGCAGCTTAGGTAGCGGGCGGATCTCTGGGGCCAACGTCCTGACTTTC. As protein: CASSLGSGRISGANVLTF.

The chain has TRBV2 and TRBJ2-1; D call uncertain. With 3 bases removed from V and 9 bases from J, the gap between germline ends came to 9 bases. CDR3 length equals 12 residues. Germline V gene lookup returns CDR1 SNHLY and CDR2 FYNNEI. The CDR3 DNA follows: TGTGCCAGCAGTGATAGTTTAGTTGAGCAGTTCTTC. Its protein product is CASSDSLVEQFF.

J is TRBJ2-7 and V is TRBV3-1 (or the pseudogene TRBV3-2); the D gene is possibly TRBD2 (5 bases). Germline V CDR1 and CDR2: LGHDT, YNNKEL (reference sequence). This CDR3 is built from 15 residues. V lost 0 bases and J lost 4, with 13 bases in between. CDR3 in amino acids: CASSQDSGFRYEQYF. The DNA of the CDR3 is TGTGCCAGCAGCCAAGATTCGGGGTTCAGGTACGAGCAGTACTTC.

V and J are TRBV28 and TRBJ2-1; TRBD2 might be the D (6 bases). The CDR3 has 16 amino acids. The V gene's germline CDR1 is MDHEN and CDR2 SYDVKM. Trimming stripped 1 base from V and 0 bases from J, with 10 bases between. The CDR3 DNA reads TGTGCCAGCAGTTTATATAGCGGTAGCTCCTACAATGAGCAGTTCTTC. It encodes CASSLYSGSSYNEQFF.

The CDR3 reads CASSEGGSGGQPQHF. The CDR3 DNA reads as TGTGCCAGCAGCGAGGGGGGGTCGGGCGGACAGCCCCAGCATTTT. The chain combines TRBV9 with TRBJ1-5; tentative D call: TRBD1 (6 bases). The V gene's germline CDR1 is SGDLS and CDR2 YYNGEE. This CDR3 has 15 residues. V was pared by 3 bases and J by 7 bases, with 17 bases between.

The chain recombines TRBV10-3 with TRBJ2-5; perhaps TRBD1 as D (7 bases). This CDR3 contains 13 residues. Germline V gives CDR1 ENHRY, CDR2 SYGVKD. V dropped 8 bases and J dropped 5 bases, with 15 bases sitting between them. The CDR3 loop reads CAIREGAGETQYF. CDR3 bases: TGTGCCATCCGCGAGGGGGCGGGGGAGACCCAGTACTTC.

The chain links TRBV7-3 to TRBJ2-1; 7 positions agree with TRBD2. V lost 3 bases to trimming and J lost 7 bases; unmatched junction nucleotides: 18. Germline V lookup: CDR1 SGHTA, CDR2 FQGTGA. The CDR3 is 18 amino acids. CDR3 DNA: TGTGCCAGCAGCTTGGATCTGGGCTTCGGCGGGAGAGGGAATGAGCAGTTCTTC. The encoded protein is CASSLDLGFGGRGNEQFF. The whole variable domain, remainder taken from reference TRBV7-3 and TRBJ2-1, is GAGVSQTPSNKVTEKGKYVELRCDPISGHTALYWYRQSLGQGPEFLIYFQGTGAADDSGLPNDRFFAVRPEGSVSTLKIQRTERGDSAVYLCASSLDLGFGGRGNEQFFGPGTRLTVL.

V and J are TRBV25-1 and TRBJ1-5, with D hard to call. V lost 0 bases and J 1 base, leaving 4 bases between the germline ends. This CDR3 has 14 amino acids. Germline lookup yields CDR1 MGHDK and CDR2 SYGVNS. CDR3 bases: TGTGCCAGCAGTGAATATCTCAGCAATCAGCCCCAGCATTTT. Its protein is CASSEYLSNQPQHF.

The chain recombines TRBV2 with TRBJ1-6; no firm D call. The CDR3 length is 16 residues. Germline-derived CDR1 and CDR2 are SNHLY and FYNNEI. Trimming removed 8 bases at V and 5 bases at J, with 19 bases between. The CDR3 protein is CASSTVGGNDNSPLHF. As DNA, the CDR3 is TGTGCCAGCTCGACGGTAGGAGGGAACGATAATTCACCCCTCCACTTT.

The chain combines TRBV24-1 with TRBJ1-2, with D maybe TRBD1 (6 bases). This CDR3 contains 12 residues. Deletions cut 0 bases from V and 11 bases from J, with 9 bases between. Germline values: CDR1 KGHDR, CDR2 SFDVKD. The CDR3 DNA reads TGTGCCACCAGTGATTTGTTGGGGGCTTACACCTTC. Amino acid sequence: CATSDLLGAYTF.